These 20 T cell receptor beta chains originate from one sample sequenced in a study of breast tumors, draining lymph nodes, adjacent tissues. TCRdb re-analysed the multiplex PCR reads in MiXCR, keeping a single row per CDR3 protein. The data contain around 43,000 distinct CDR3 sequences, more than 20% of them singletons. Sequenced: breast tumor tissue. Receptor source: a female donor with breast cancer. Some clones in this sample may be carry-over from other donors' samples.

This clonotype showed up just a few times. The chain employs TRBV28 and TRBJ1-5; tentatively, D is TRBD1 (5 bases). Germline V gives CDR1 MDHEN, CDR2 SYDVKM. The CDR3 has 14 residues. Trimming pared 6 bases from V and 10 bases from J, leaving 19 bases between. The CDR3 nucleotides are TGTGCCAGCAGCCTAGGGATAGACAGACCCCCCCAGCATTTT. Residues: CASSLGIDRPPQHF.

This clonotype has at least ten counts. The chain combines TRBV2 with TRBJ2-5; TRBD2 might be the D (5 bases). The germline V gene has CDR1 SNHLY and CDR2 FYNNEI. This CDR3 is built from 13 residues. V lost 11 bases and J 1 base, leaving 14 bases between the germline ends. CDR3: CAAPASGQETQYF. The DNA of the CDR3 is TGTGCCGCACCAGCAAGCGGCCAAGAGACCCAGTACTTC.

This clonotype was observed many times. The genes are TRBV2 and TRBJ1-5, with TRBD1 identical over 9 bases. Trimming took 4 bases from V and 0 from J; bases not matched to a gene: 4. Germline values: CDR1 SNHLY, CDR2 FYNNEI. CDR3 size: 16 residues. The CDR3 region has the DNA TGTGCCAGCAGTGGTAACAGGGGGCATAGCAATCAGCCCCAGCATTTT. This translates into CASSGNRGHSNQPQHF.

Many counts were recorded for this clonotype. J is TRBJ2-7 and V is TRBV7-2, with TRBD2 matching over 13 bases. There are 15 residues in the CDR3. Trimming cost V 1 base and J 3 bases; bases outside gene matches: 0. Germline V gene sequence: CDR1 SGHTA, CDR2 FQGNSA. Here the CDR3 DNA reads TGTGCCAGCAGCTTAGGACTAGCGGGGGGCTACGAGCAGTACTTC. Translation gives CASSLGLAGGYEQYF.

This clonotype was seen ten or more times. The rearrangement joins TRBV5-4 to TRBJ2-3, with 11 bases lining up with TRBD2. Germline assignment: CDR1 SGHNT and CDR2 YYREEE (reference sequence). This CDR3 contains 22 residues. V was clipped by 0 bases and J by 2 bases; unmatched bases: 20. The chain's CDR3 is CASSLGPWQGATSGGFTDTQYF. The CDR3 DNA is TGTGCCAGCAGCTTGGGTCCCTGGCAGGGAGCAACTAGCGGGGGATTCACAGATACGCAGTATTTT. Combining the CDR3 with reference TRBV5-4 and TRBJ2-3 gives the whole variable domain ETGVTQSPTHLIKTRGQQVTLRCSSQSGHNTVSWYQQALGQGPQFIFQYYREEENGRGNFPPRFSGLQFPNYSSELNVNALELDDSALYLCASSLGPWQGATSGGFTDTQYFGPGTRLTVL.

The chain joins TRBV13 to TRBJ2-2, with D perhaps matching TRBD2 (7 bases). CDR1 and CDR2 (germline): PRHDT, FYEKMQ (reference sequence). This CDR3 comprises 16 residues. The V end lost 4 bases, the J end lost 3 bases, and 15 bases lay between the germline ends. This CDR3 reads CASSYTGGPDTGELFF. CDR3 DNA sequence: TGTGCCAGCAGCTATACCGGGGGGCCGGACACCGGGGAGCTGTTTTTT.

This clonotype qualifies as medium-sized. The genes are TRBV7-6 and TRBJ2-7; tentatively, D is TRBD2 (7 bases). The ends were cut back, 5 bases at V and 5 bases at J, with 19 bases in the middle. Germline values: CDR1 SGHVS, CDR2 FNYEAQ. The CDR3 consists of 15 residues. CDR3 sequence: CASSPIRGGVDEQYF. In DNA, the CDR3 is TGTGCCAGCAGCCCCATTAGGGGGGGAGTCGACGAGCAGTACTTC.

At least ten counts were recorded for this clonotype. The rearrangement uses TRBV6-5 and TRBJ1-2; D call uncertain. Germline V gene data show CDR1 as MNHEY and CDR2 as SVGAGI. The CDR3 has 16 amino acids. V was clipped by 8 bases and J by 1 base, with 20 bases between them. CDR3 nucleotide sequence: TGTGCCAGCGCCTCGCGAGGCGACACTTATAACTATGGCTACACCTTC. Protein: CASASRGDTYNYGYTF.

The sample holds many counts of this clonotype. The chain joins TRBV11-3 to TRBJ1-2, with TRBD1 matching 7 bases. The CDR3 runs to 12 residues. The J segment lost 10 bases and the V segment lost 3 bases, leaving 5 bases of the junction unmatched. Germline V gene data show CDR1 as SGHNT and CDR2 as YENEEA. Written as DNA, the CDR3 is TGTGCCAGCAGCTTGGCGGGACAGAACTACACCTTC. This codes for CASSLAGQNYTF.

The rearrangement joins TRBV5-5 to TRBJ1-1; D unresolved. The CDR3 sequence is 13 residues long. Germline V gives CDR1 SGHKS, CDR2 YYEKEE (reference sequence). V shed 2 bases and J shed 0 bases, with 5 bases lying between them. CDR3 bases: TGTGCCAGCAGCTTCTGGGTGAACACTGAAGCTTTCTTT. It codes for CASSFWVNTEAFF.

There are many counts of this clonotype. The J gene is TRBJ2-7, the V gene TRBV7-8, with 8 bases matching TRBD1. Germline loops: CDR1 SGHVS, CDR2 FQNEAQ. This CDR3 spans 15 amino acids. V shed 1 base and J 4 bases; nucleotides not matched to a gene: 6. CDR3 DNA sequence: TGTGCCAGCAGCTTAGGGGACAGGCACCGGTACGAGCAGTACTTC. Encoded protein: CASSLGDRHRYEQYF.

This clonotype was counted ten times or more. The chain carries TRBV9 and TRBJ2-1; 7 nucleotides line up with TRBD2. V lost 3 bases and J lost 3; bases outside the gene matches: 6. The CDR3 is made up of 15 amino acids. Germline CDR1 is SGDLS and CDR2 is YYNGEE. CDR3 sequence (DNA): TGTGCCAGCAGCGCCGGGGGGTCGGGCTACAATGAGCAGTTCTTC. It translates to CASSAGGSGYNEQFF. The entire variable domain, with the rest obtained from reference TRBV9 and TRBJ2-1, is as follows: DSGVTQTPKHLITATGQRVTLRCSPRSGDLSVYWYQQSLDQGLQFLIQYYNGEERAKGNILERFSAQQFPDLHSELNLSSLELGDSALYFCASSAGGSGYNEQFFGPGTRLTVL.

In its sample, this clonotype was seen many times. The chain couples TRBV12-3 or TRBV12-4 to TRBJ1-5; the D is unclear. The ends were cut back, 5 bases at V and 0 bases at J, with 17 bases in the middle. This CDR3 comprises 17 residues. CDR3 region: CASSPDAASYSNQPQHF. CDR3 in DNA: TGTGCCAGCAGTCCAGACGCAGCTTCCTATAGCAATCAGCCCCAGCATTTT.

In its sample, this clonotype was seen many times. The CDR3 loop reads CASSLTIGQPQHF. As DNA, the CDR3 is TGTGCCAGCAGTTTGACTATAGGGCAGCCCCAGCATTTT. This chain joins TRBV27 and TRBJ1-5, with no clear D. Between the trimmed V and J ends, which lost 3 bases and 7 bases, there was a span of 10 bases. This CDR3 contains 13 residues. Germline V gene sequence: CDR1 MNHEY, CDR2 SMNVEV (reference sequence).

The chain joins TRBV2 to TRBJ1-2, with D possibly TRBD1 on 6 matching bases. CDR3 length: 17 residues. Per the germline V gene, CDR1 is SNHLY and CDR2 is FYNNEI. Between the trimmed V and J ends, which lost 7 bases and 4 bases, there was a span of 25 bases. Here the CDR3 reads CASIPGHRLELLYGYTF. CDR3 sequence (DNA): TGTGCCAGCATCCCGGGACACCGTCTGGAACTACTCTATGGCTACACCTTC.

This clonotype was detected many times. The chain joins TRBV5-1 to TRBJ2-6; D is ambiguous. There are 19 residues in the CDR3. Germline CDR1 and CDR2: SGHRS and YFSETQ. V was pared by 4 bases and J by 0 bases, with 20 bases between. The CDR3 DNA is TGCGCCAGCAGCCCGGACGTGTGGCCACGGGCCTCTGGGGCCAACGTCCTGACTTTC. Translating it yields CASSPDVWPRASGANVLTF.

The rearrangement uses TRBV7-9 and TRBJ2-7, with no clear D. Germline CDR1 reads SEHNR; CDR2 reads FQNEAQ (reference sequence). V was clipped by 1 base and J by 0 bases, with 16 bases between them. The length of the CDR3 is 17 residues. CDR3 residues: CASSLDSLDFPSYEQYF. The CDR3 DNA sequence: TGTGCCAGCAGCTTAGACAGCCTAGACTTCCCCTCCTACGAGCAGTACTTC.

The chain uses TRBV28 and TRBJ2-5; D is perhaps TRBD2 (7 bases). CDR1 is MDHEN and CDR2 is SYDVKM in the germline V gene. The CDR3 totals 17 residues. Trimming shortened V by 7 bases and J by 5 bases, and 26 bases separated the two germline ends. CDR3 coding DNA: TGTGCCAGCATAGCATCCTCCGGGGACACCGGGGGGGAGACCCAGTACTTC. It specifies CASIASSGDTGGETQYF.

This clonotype was observed at least ten times. The chain joins TRBV19 to TRBJ2-7; 11 positions agree with TRBD2. This CDR3 is built from 15 residues. J was trimmed by 1 base and V by 5 bases; bases with no gene match: 4. Germline V gene data show CDR1 as LNHDA and CDR2 as SQIVND (reference sequence). The CDR3 nucleotides read TGTGCCAGTAGTCCGACTAGCGGGGCTTCCTACGAGCAGTACTTC. This translates into CASSPTSGASYEQYF.

This clonotype has a count of ten or more. The CDR3 spells CSATKNQAYGYTF. CDR3 DNA sequence: TGCAGTGCCACTAAGAATCAGGCCTATGGCTACACCTTC. The chain is built from TRBV20-1 and TRBJ1-2; D unresolved. The CDR3 extends over 13 amino acids. Germline V gives CDR1 DFQATT, CDR2 SNEGSKA (reference sequence). Deletions cut 6 bases from V and 4 bases from J, with 15 bases between.